This is a list of T cell receptor beta chains from one sample in a study of human T cells and chemical hapten exposure. Using its own MiXCR run on the RACE reads, TCRdb lists one record per CDR3 protein. The table has approximately 70,000 distinct CDR3 sequences, approximately 9.8% seen once. This material consisted of whole blood, taken in connection with sensitization to the hapten diphenylcyclopropenone (DPC). The receptor set was obtained from a woman between 35 and 50 years old with alopecia areata. Some clones in this sample may be carry-over from other donors' samples. Each CDR3 is given with its conserved first and last residue. A D gene is named only where the DNA matches it firmly. Not all rows give a size; the values are once, few, many and, for expanded clones, a class.

j_call d_call v_call clone_size cdr3_nt cdr3_aa
TRBJ2-5 . TRBV29-1 many TGCAGCGTTGAAACAGGGTCGACTGGAAAGACCCAGTACTTC CSVETGSTGKTQYF
TRBJ1-4 . TRBV4-2 many TGTGCCACCGGTGAGAGGCCCCCGGGAGAAAAACTGTTTTTT CATGERPPGEKLFF
TRBJ1-5 . TRBV12-3/TRBV12-4 many TGTGCCAGCAGACTGGGGCGCGGCGGCAATCAGCCCCAGCATTTT CASRLGRGGNQPQHF
TRBJ2-2 . TRBV5-1 . TGCGCCAGCAGCTTGGATGGGGGGACGAACACCGGGGAGCTGTTTTTT CASSLDGGTNTGELFF
TRBJ2-4 TRBD2 TRBV27 many TGTGCCAGCAGTACGACTAGCGGGGGCTCCAAAAACATTCAGTACTTC CASSTTSGGSKNIQYF
TRBJ2-2 . TRBV5-1 many TGCGCCAGCACCGCATTTCAAACAGGGTTCGCGAACACCGGGGAGCTGTTTTTT CASTAFQTGFANTGELFF
TRBJ2-7 TRBD1 TRBV29-1 . TGCAGCGTTGAAGGGACAGGGGGCTACGAGCAGTACTTC CSVEGTGGYEQYF
TRBJ1-5 . TRBV5-1 many TGCGCCAGCAGCCCCGACACCCCGGATCAGCCCCAGCATTTT CASSPDTPDQPQHF
TRBJ2-5 . TRBV11-1 many TGTGCCAGCAGCTGGTCGGAGGAGACCCAGTACTTC CASSWSEETQYF
TRBJ2-7 . TRBV20-1 . TGCAGTGCTAGAGATTCTCAGCGGGCTTACTACGAGCAGTACTTC CSARDSQRAYYEQYF
TRBJ1-2 . TRBV29-1 many TGCAGCGTTGAAGATTTGGACAGTGGAGGGGGCTACACCTTC CSVEDLDSGGGYTF
TRBJ2-5 . TRBV5-1 many TGCGCCAGCAGCTTCATTGGAGAGACCCAGTACTTC CASSFIGETQYF
TRBJ1-2 TRBD1 TRBV27 many TGTGCCAGCAGCCCATACGGGACAGGGGGTTTCAACTATGGCTACACCTTC CASSPYGTGGFNYGYTF